The rows below give T cell receptor beta chains drawn from one sample of a study of shared clonotypes between healthy human individuals. Method: immunoSEQ multiplex PCR; TCRdb's copy keeps in-frame clones and lacks some. This table holds 1.4 million or so clones, less than 99% found once. What was sequenced was naive CD4+ T cells sorted from blood. The receptors derive from a man aged 25 to 40 in good health. CDR3s include the opening cysteine and the closing phenylalanine or tryptophan. Fields, in order: V gene, J gene, clone size, D gene, CDR3 DNA, CDR3 protein. A D gene is named only where the DNA matches it firmly. A clone size is listed for some rows: how often the clone was seen (once, few, many), or a class if it is expanded.

>TRBV5-1|TRBJ2-3|.|TRBD2
TGCGCCAGCAGCGCGAGACTAGCGGGAGGGACAGATACGCAGTATTTT
CASSARLAGGTDTQYF
>TRBV7-8|TRBJ1-4|.|TRBD1
TGTGCCAGCAGTCACTGGGGGACAGGAGACCCAACACCACTTAATGAAAAACTGTTTTTT
CASSHWGTGDPTPLNEKLFF
>TRBV28|TRBJ2-1|.|.
TGTGCCAGCAACGGCGGACTTACCTACAATGAGCAGTTCTTC
CASNGGLTYNEQFF
>TRBV12-2|TRBJ2-1|.|.
TGTGCAAGTCGTTATGTCCGGCTAGGGGACAATGAGCAGTTCTTC
CASRYVRLGDNEQFF
>TRBV5-8|TRBJ2-7|.|TRBD1
TGTGCCAGCAGCTTGATGGGACAGGGGGCTTACGAGCAGTACTTC
CASSLMGQGAYEQYF
>TRBV7-2|TRBJ1-3|.|.
TGTGCCAGCAGCTTAGCAGGGGTAGGAAACACCATATATTTT
CASSLAGVGNTIYF
>TRBV18|TRBJ1-2|.|TRBD1
TGTGCCAGCTCACAACAAGGGACAGGAGAAAGTTATGGCTACACCTTC
CASSQQGTGESYGYTF
>TRBV7-2|TRBJ2-7|once|TRBD1
TGTGCCAGCAGCTTCCCTCGAACAGGGGCCTCCTACGAGCAGTACTTC
CASSFPRTGASYEQYF
>TRBV5-1|TRBJ1-1|.|TRBD1
TGCGCCAGCACCGGACAGGGGGTCTTGAACACTGAAGCTTTCTTT
CASTGQGVLNTEAFF
>TRBV7-2|TRBJ1-1|.|.
TGTGCCAGCAGCTACCGTGAGGGGGGCACTGAAGCTTTCTTT
CASSYREGGTEAFF
>TRBV19|TRBJ2-7|.|.
TGTGCCAGTAGTCCGGGAGCCTACGAGCAGTACTTC
CASSPGAYEQYF
>TRBV9|TRBJ1-4|.|.
TGTGCCAGCAGCGTAGGGGGCAGTAATGAAAAACTGTTTTTT
CASSVGGSNEKLFF
>TRBV28|TRBJ1-1|once|.
TGTGCCAGCAGTCCGTGGGATGTGAGGGGCACTGAAGCTTTCTTT
CASSPWDVRGTEAFF
>TRBV11-2|TRBJ1-4|.|TRBD1
TGTGCCAGCAGCCTCTCAGGCCAGGGGGCATTTGAAAAACTGTTTTTT
CASSLSGQGAFEKLFF
>TRBV10-3|TRBJ1-1|.|TRBD1
TGTGCCATCAGTGATTCACAGGGGGACACTGAAGCTTTCTTT
CAISDSQGDTEAFF
>TRBV6-1|TRBJ2-7|.|.
TGTGCCAGCAGTGAATCAGGAGGCGAGCAGTACTTC
CASSESGGEQYF
>TRBV6-5|TRBJ2-2|.|TRBD1
TGTGCCAGCAGCCTGGGACAGGCGAACACCGGGGAGCTGTTTTTT
CASSLGQANTGELFF
>TRBV9|TRBJ2-5|.|TRBD2
TGTGCCAGCAGCGTAGCGGGAGGTAGCGAGACCCAGTACTTC
CASSVAGGSETQYF
>TRBV7-2|TRBJ2-6|once|.
TGTGCCAGCAGCTGGGCGACGGACTCTGGGGCCAACGTCCTGACTTTC
CASSWATDSGANVLTF